This T cell receptor (beta chain) was retrieved from a study of PD-1 blockade in mismatch repair-deficient tumors. Study background: Patients had approximately 11 mismatch repair-deficient cancer types and were previously treated and progressing.

This CDR3 contains 14 residues. Germline lookup yields CDR1 SGHAT and CDR2 FQDESV (reference sequence). V lost 0 bases and J 8 bases, leaving 11 bases between the germline ends. General observations from the study: Tumor-resident clones, often undetectable pretreatment in blood, expanded then contracted after pembrolizumab.

As for this clone: Antigen unknown.

The repertoire was sequenced with immunoSEQ multiplex PCR; TCRdb's copy has only in-frame clones and lacks some. Among some 100,000 clones listed, approximately 80% were seen once. PCR or immunohistochemistry showed mismatch repair deficiency in every enrolled patient. The TCR-sequenced patients were a few responders to pembrolizumab. The TCR comes from an adult with mismatch repair-deficient cancer. The chain links TRBV11-1 to TRBJ2-1; the D gene is possibly TRBD1 (6 bases). The sample consisted of peripheral blood, taken about 36 weeks after starting pembrolizumab. The CDR3 DNA reads TGTGCCAGCAGCTTAGCGGTCGAGGGGGATGAGCAGTTCTTC. It codes for CASSLAVEGDEQFF.